This TCR beta chain originates from a study of identifying expanded T cells in peripheral blood. General study points: Over about two and four weeks, about 15 and 18 clones changed, versus more than 1 between replicates.

Healthy donors had no documented immune events, such as infections, while sampled. Germline-derived CDR1 and CDR2 are MNHEY and SVGAGI. The CDR3 length is 15 residues. V was clipped by 5 bases and J by 4 bases, with 17 bases between them. Method: immunoSEQ multiplex PCR; TCRdb's copy keeps in-frame clones and lacks some. The data hold more than 85,000 clones, with around 89% observed a single time. Comment on this clone: Its antigen is still unknown.

V gene TRBV6-5 combines with J gene TRBJ1-2; D is possibly TRBD1 (6 bases). Sequencing was done on a sample of blood. The source is a person between 18 and 75 years old in good health. CDR3 bases: TGTGCCAGCAGTGCCCAGGGGAACCTTGGCTATGGCTACACCTTC. This sequence encodes CASSAQGNLGYGYTF.